The T cell receptor (beta chain) described here comes from a study of radiotherapy plus CTLA-4 blockade in lung cancer. On the study more broadly: Patients showed objective responses in 15% to 20% of cases and disease control in 31%.

About this clone itself: Its target is not known.

Looked up from germline, CDR1 is SGHRS and CDR2 is YFSETQ. V was clipped by 2 bases and J by 7 bases; unmatched bases: 10. The CDR3 length is 16 residues. Profiled with immunoSEQ multiplex PCR; TCRdb holds only in-frame clones, not every one. In the table there are around 110,000 clones, over 65% of which are singletons. Whole-study results and caveats: The best prediction of response reportedly came from early blood T cell clone dynamics, with interferon-beta. Blood saw expansion of tumor-derived TCR clones after radiotherapy plus ipilimumab.

The sample was peripheral blood, taken from a patient treated with radiotherapy plus ipilimumab. The V gene is TRBV5-1, the J gene TRBJ1-2, with TRBD1 matching over 11 bases. The receptor comes from a human donor with non-small cell lung cancer that progressed on radiotherapy plus ipilimumab. Some clones in this sample may be carry-over from other donors' samples. The CDR3 DNA is TGCGCCAGCAGCTTTACCCCCACCGGGACAGGGGGTGGCTACACCTTC. This translates into CASSFTPTGTGGGYTF.